These T cell receptor beta chains were read from a single sample in a study of T cell responses to AZD1222 COVID-19 vaccine. Measured with immunoSEQ multiplex PCR; TCRdb has only the in-frame clones, and not every one. The data show 140,000 or so clones, approximately 90% seen once. Sequenced here: peripheral blood, sampled 28 days after the second AZD1222 dose. All receptors derive from an adult who received the AZD1222 COVID-19 vaccine. The CDR3 runs from the conserved cysteine through the conserved F or W. Fields, in order: V gene, CDR3 length, J gene, D gene, clone size, CDR3 DNA, CDR3 protein. D genes are given only for firm matches. Rows give clone size only sometimes, using once, few, many, or a class for an expanded clone.

>TRBV5-1|13|TRBJ1-2|-|-
TGCGCCAGCAGCCAATATGACAACTATGGCTACACCTTC
CASSQYDNYGYTF
>TRBV3-1/TRBV3-2|13|TRBJ1-1|-|-
TGTGCCAGCAGCCAGGTTGACGGGGTATCAGCTTTCTTT
CASSQVDGVSAFF
>TRBV29-1|17|TRBJ2-2|TRBD2|-
TGCAGCGTTGGGGGCGGTGCGGGAGGTCGGGGCACCGGGGAGCTGTTTTTT
CSVGGGAGGRGTGELFF
>TRBV19|15|TRBJ1-4|-|once
TGTGCCAGTAGTATCGGCGGGCGAACTAATGAAAAACTGTTTTTT
CASSIGGRTNEKLFF
>TRBV6-4|15|TRBJ2-1|TRBD2|few
TGTGCCAGCAGTGACGCGGGGGGCTCCTACAATGAGCAGTTCTTC
CASSDAGGSYNEQFF
>TRBV3-1/TRBV3-2|15|TRBJ2-1|TRBD2|-
TGTGCCAGCAGCCAAAGCGGGAGGGCCTACAATGAGCAGTTCTTC
CASSQSGRAYNEQFF
>TRBV18|15|TRBJ1-2|TRBD1|-
TGTGCCAGCTCACCAAAGACAGGGGATGCAGGAGGCTACACCTTC
CASSPKTGDAGGYTF
>TRBV19|14|TRBJ1-1|-|-
TGTGCCAGTAGAGGCCGTCGGGGGAACACTGAAGCTTTCTTT
CASRGRRGNTEAFF
>TRBV6-5|14|TRBJ1-5|-|-
TGTGCCAGCAGTAAAACAGGAAGCAATCAGCCCCAGCATTTT
CASSKTGSNQPQHF
>TRBV7-9|15|TRBJ1-6|-|-
TGTGCCAGCAGCTTAGCGGCAGGAGGAAATTCACCCCTCCACTTT
CASSLAAGGNSPLHF
>TRBV19|15|TRBJ1-4|-|-
TGTGCCAGTAGTATACGGAGTAAGACTAATGAAAAACTGTTTTTT
CASSIRSKTNEKLFF
>TRBV11-3|13|TRBJ1-1|TRBD1|-
TGTGCCAGCAGCTTTAGGGCAGGGGGAGAGGCTTTCTTT
CASSFRAGGEAFF
>TRBV30|15|TRBJ1-2|-|-
TGTGCCTGGAGACTGACAGGAGGGACTGGGTATGGCTACACCTTC
CAWRLTGGTGYGYTF
>TRBV18|17|TRBJ2-6|-|-
TGTGCCAGCTCACCACTAGATACCAACTCTGGGGCCAACGTCCTGACTTTC
CASSPLDTNSGANVLTF
>TRBV11-2|16|TRBJ1-1|-|-
TGTGCCAGCAGCTCCCAGGGGACTCCTAGAGGTTCTGAAGCTTTCTTT
CASSSQGTPRGSEAFF